The sequence of this T cell receptor (beta chain) was determined in a study of CD8+ T cells in alopecia areata. For the study at large: Each of the treated patients was given oral tofacitinib, 5 to 10 mg twice daily, for moderate-to-severe alopecia areata. The drug, tofacitinib, lasted 6 to 18 months, followed by 6 months off drug.

Per germline, CDR1 DFQATT and CDR2 SNEGSKA (reference sequence). The CDR3 consists of 10 residues. The ends were cut back, 3 bases at V and 1 base at J, with 1 base in the middle. RNA was isolated and reverse transcribed to cDNA, the sequencing template. The repertoire was sequenced with immunoSEQ multiplex PCR; TCRdb's copy has only in-frame clones and lacks some. The table has 90,000 to 100,000 clones, 41% seen once. This clone was observed at least ten times. Different DNA sequences within this sample yield the same CDR3. Sequencing was carried out using CD4+ T cells sorted from blood. The clonotype originates from a human donor with alopecia areata. This chain links TRBV20-1 with TRBJ2-7; no definite D call. DNA of the CDR3: TGCAGTGCTAGGTCCTACGAGCAGTACTTC. Its translation is CSARSYEQYF.